Below, 16 T cell receptor beta chains from the same sample are listed, as sequenced in a study of blood T cell repertoires in COVID-19. Libraries were prepared by immunoSEQ multiplex PCR; TCRdb keeps only in-frame clonotypes and omits some of them. The sample consists of approximately 140,000 clones, 81% of them appearing once. The sequenced material came from peripheral blood. These receptors were obtained from a human donor with acute or convalescent COVID-19. The donor label of this sample is uncertain.

The chain is built from TRBV5-1 and TRBJ2-1, with no clear D. Germline V lookup: CDR1 SGHRS, CDR2 YFSETQ. This CDR3 contains 14 residues. The ends were cut back, 0 bases at V and 0 bases at J, with 4 bases in the middle. CDR3 bases: TGCGCCAGCAGCTTGGAGCGCTCCTACAATGAGCAGTTCTTC. It encodes CASSLERSYNEQFF.

The chain uses TRBV18 and TRBJ2-1, with TRBD2 matching 10 bases. Germline CDR1 KGHSH, CDR2 LQKENI. Trimming removed 2 bases from V and 4 bases from J; junction bases left unmatched: 8. CDR3 length equals 17 residues. The CDR3 DNA reads TGTGCCAGCTCACCATCCCCCGGACTAGCGGAATACAATGAGCAGTTCTTC. It encodes CASSPSPGLAEYNEQFF.

CDR3 protein: CASSLDRGPQHF. CDR3 bases: TGTGCCAGCAGCCTCGACAGGGGGCCCCAGCATTTT. The chain recombines TRBV5-4 with TRBJ1-5; 8 bases line up with TRBD1. This CDR3 spans 12 amino acids. Germline lookup yields CDR1 SGHNT and CDR2 YYREEE (reference sequence). J lost 9 bases, V lost 4 bases, and 3 bases had no gene match.

In DNA form, the CDR3 reads TGTGCCACCCGACATAGCAATCAGCCCCAGCATTTT. Translated: CATRHSNQPQHF. The chain joins TRBV10-3 to TRBJ1-5; no reliable D call. V gave up 10 bases and J gave up 0 bases, with 7 bases separating them. The V gene's germline CDR1 is ENHRY and CDR2 SYGVKD. This CDR3 has 12 amino acids.

A few counts support this clone. The rearrangement uses TRBV5-1 and TRBJ2-1; no firm D call. The CDR3 has 15 amino acids. Trimming stripped 3 bases from V and 0 bases from J, with 10 bases between. Germline CDR1 reads SGHRS; CDR2 reads YFSETQ. For the CDR3, the DNA is TGCGCCAGCAGCTCGACACCAGACTCCTACAATGAGCAGTTCTTC. Amino acid sequence: CASSSTPDSYNEQFF.

The chain combines TRBV5-4 with TRBJ1-2; TRBD1 aligns across 7 bases. Germline lookup yields CDR1 SGHNT and CDR2 YYREEE (reference sequence). V trimming: 0 bases; J trimming: 2 bases; junction bases outside the gene matches: 13. The CDR3 contains 18 residues. In DNA, the CDR3 is TGTGCCAGCAGCTTGGGGTCTCGGGACAGCCGTAGGAACTATGGCTACACCTTC. It specifies CASSLGSRDSRRNYGYTF.

V is TRBV25-1 and J is TRBJ1-4, with D unresolved. This CDR3 spans 16 amino acids. In germline, CDR1 is MGHDK, CDR2 SYGVNS. V was cut by 4 bases and J by 4 bases, with 16 bases left in between. CDR3 nucleotides: TGTGCCAGCAGTGTGTCCTTGTTTCAGATTAATGAAAAACTGTTTTTT. It codes for CASSVSLFQINEKLFF.

This clone was detected once. This sequence joins TRBV2 and TRBJ2-3, with D tentatively TRBD2 (5 bases). Trimming pared 4 bases from V and 3 bases from J, leaving 17 bases between. The CDR3 spans 16 residues. Germline CDR1 and CDR2: SNHLY and FYNNEI. CDR3 protein: CASSGLGERGTDTQYF. CDR3 in DNA: TGTGCCAGCAGTGGGTTGGGAGAGAGAGGGACAGATACGCAGTATTTT.

This chain uses TRBV7-9 with TRBJ2-7; D may be TRBD2 (7 bases). The CDR3 contains 14 residues. Trimming removed 7 bases from V and 2 bases from J, with 15 bases in between. Germline CDR1 reads SEHNR; CDR2 reads FQNEAQ (reference sequence). The CDR3 region is CASTGGATAYEQYF. The CDR3 DNA reads as TGTGCCAGCACTGGGGGGGCCACCGCCTACGAGCAGTACTTC.

The gene calls are TRBV9 and TRBJ1-2, with TRBD1 matching 9 bases. CDR3 length: 16 amino acids. V was clipped by 0 bases and J by 5 bases; unmatched bases: 8. Germline CDR1 and CDR2: SGDLS and YYNGEE. The CDR3 region is CASSVDQGQGNYGYTF. Written as DNA, the CDR3 is TGTGCCAGCAGCGTAGATCAGGGACAGGGTAATTATGGCTACACCTTC.

This chain uses TRBV6-1 with TRBJ1-1, with unresolved D. The ends were cut back, 3 bases at V and 9 bases at J, with 8 bases in the middle. The CDR3 consists of 11 residues. Germline loops: CDR1 MNHNS, CDR2 SASEGT. CDR3 region: CASSDREQAFF. The CDR3 DNA follows: TGTGCCAGCAGTGACCGGGAACAAGCTTTCTTT.

This clone has just one count. The gene calls are TRBV4-1 and TRBJ2-5; 11 bases map to TRBD2. This CDR3 region has 13 residues. The V gene end was trimmed by 8 bases and the J gene end by 5 bases; junction bases not matched to a gene: 4. Germline V gene sequence: CDR1 MGHRA, CDR2 YSYEKL. CDR3 DNA sequence: TGCGCCAGCTGCCGGACTAGCGGGGAGACCCAGTACTTC. This gives the protein CASCRTSGETQYF.

The V call is TRBV2, the J call TRBJ1-2; maybe TRBD1 (5 bases). The CDR3 is 15 residues long. V lost 6 bases and J 3 bases, leaving 17 bases between the germline ends. Germline CDR1 and CDR2: SNHLY and FYNNEI. The CDR3 DNA follows: TGTGCCAGCAGCACACAGGTCGTCGTCTACTATGGCTACACCTTC. Its translation is CASSTQVVVYYGYTF. The variable domain in full, with the rest retrieved from reference TRBV2 and TRBJ1-2, is EPEVTQTPSHQVTQMGQEVILRCVPISNHLYFYWYRQILGQKVEFLVSFYNNEISEKSEIFDDQFSVERPDGSNFTLKIRSTKLEDSAMYFCASSTQVVVYYGYTFGSGTRLTVV.

The J gene is TRBJ1-2, the V gene TRBV11-2; 9 bases are shared with TRBD1. The germline V gene has CDR1 SGHAT and CDR2 FQNNGV. J gave up 3 bases and V 3 bases, and 5 bases lay outside the gene matches. The CDR3 length is 15 residues. CDR3: CASSFYRGQDYGYTF. In DNA form, the CDR3 reads TGTGCCAGCAGCTTTTACAGGGGGCAGGACTATGGCTACACCTTC.

The genes are TRBV12-3 or TRBV12-4 and TRBJ2-1; the match to TRBD2 covers 7 bases. This CDR3 has 12 residues. V was pared by 6 bases and J by 4 bases, with 0 bases of the junction left unmatched. The CDR3 region is CASRGGYNEQFF. CDR3 in DNA: TGTGCCAGCAGGGGGGGGTACAATGAGCAGTTCTTC.

The J gene is TRBJ1-1, the V gene TRBV14; D possibly corresponds to TRBD1 (5 bases). Trimming shortened V by 6 bases and J by 0 bases, and 14 bases separated the two germline ends. Germline values: CDR1 SGHDN, CDR2 FVKESK. The CDR3 covers 15 residues. The CDR3 loop reads CASSPRQSMNTEAFF. As DNA, the CDR3 is TGTGCCAGCAGTCCCCGACAGTCCATGAACACTGAAGCTTTCTTT. Using reference TRBV14 and TRBJ1-1 for the parts outside the CDR3, the full variable domain is EAGVTQFPSHSVIEKGQTVTLRCDPISGHDNLYWYRRVMGKEIKFLLHFVKESKQDESGMPNNRFLAERTGGTYSTLKVQPAELEDSGVYFCASSPRQSMNTEAFFGQGTRLTVV.